This TCR beta chain stems from a study of siplizumab effects on memory and regulatory T cells. Study-wide results and caveats: Naive T cells appeared more varied than memory cells and looked like key alloresponse contributors.

Germline V CDR1 and CDR2: SGHVS, FNYEAQ. The V end was cut by 7 bases, the J end by 0 bases, with 11 bases between. The CDR3 has 14 residues. Libraries were prepared by immunoSEQ multiplex PCR; TCRdb keeps only in-frame clonotypes and omits some of them. The data hold under 85,000 clones, with approximately 88% observed a single time. In the case of this clone: Its antigen is undetermined.

Sample: Tregs sorted from blood. The J gene is TRBJ2-3, the V gene TRBV7-6, with a possible D match to TRBD1 (5 bases). This TCR was recovered from a human donor in good health. The CDR3 DNA follows: TGTGCCAGCACCGTAGACAGTAGCACAGATACGCAGTATTTT. Its translation is CASTVDSSTDTQYF.